This T cell receptor beta chain derives from a study of shared clonotypes between healthy human individuals (dated by TCRdb to about 2020). Regarding the study in general: A couple of women and three men aged 18 to 49 years were included in the cohort. Blood TCR repertoires of five healthy adults were deeply sequenced to estimate repertoire size and the extent of clonotype sharing between individuals. Per donor, leukapheresis produced somewhere between about 0.8 and 9 billion PBMCs. To increase sequencing depth and limit assay-specific biases, TCR repertoire library preparation and sequencing were carried out by different laboratories using diverse techniques. Per donor, three plates each were used for CD4 naive and CD4 memory, two for CD8 naive, and one for CD8 memory.

As to this clone: No antigen is known for it. Base qualities are not provided; no much larger clone lies one nucleotide away.

Reading the germline V gene (reference sequence) gives CDR1 MNHEY and CDR2 SMNVEV. The CDR3 numbers 15 residues from cysteine through phenylalanine. The DNA shown is the 45-base CDR3, in frame from base 1. The V end loses 6 bases and the J end loses 2 bases, and a stretch of 17 bases separates them. TCR CDR3 regions were amplified from genomic DNA by multiplex PCR using the deep immunoSEQ assay. For each cell subset, the extracted genomic DNA was distributed evenly across all wells of several immunoSEQ 96-well plates, and each plate served as one replicate. For sorted subsets, roughly 190 ng of genomic DNA, equivalent to 25,000 to 35,000 T cell genomes, went into each replicate PCR. The purified libraries were quantified using a Qubit 3.0 fluorometer, sized with a Bioanalyzer 2100, and then quantified again using the KAPA Library Quantification kit. Every immunoSEQ 96-well plate was sequenced on a dedicated single-read 150-cycle Illumina NextSeq 550 flow cell. The authors processed their data as follows. The immunoSEQ output contained only junctional sequences without quality scores, so filtering could not match that applied to full-length reads. Sequences were annotated with PyIR, a Python wrapper for IgBLAST v1.9, and V/J genes and CDR3 were assigned using IMGT germline references. Reads with weak V/J assignments (E-value above 1e-6), missing CDR3, stop codons, out-of-frame junctions, or ambiguous translated residues were removed. V3J clonotypes were defined by identical inferred V gene, J gene, and CDR3 amino acid sequence. The percentage overlap between two repertoires was calculated by dividing the number of shared unique clonotypes by the size of the smaller repertoire. Repertoire richness was assessed with RTK rarefaction, the Chao1 estimator, and Recon v2.1 estimates of unobserved clonotypes. Generation probabilities were computed with OLGA for all TCRbeta clonotypes obtained by the gDNA method from four donors. Not all clones reach the TCRdb copy of this immuneACCESS table, which keeps in-frame sequences only. Checked studies attribute under half of the gap to unresolved V genes and leave the rest unexplained. The DNA gave D and trimming, while V, J and clone size come from that table. The sample profile shows approximately 2,200,000 clones; about 93% of them were found once. Under 2% of the sample is taken by the ten largest.

For the CD8 naive samples, CD45RO-negative cells were positively selected for CCR7, yielding a CD45RA+CCR7+ population from which TemRA cells were excluded. The donors were healthy, HIV-negative adults who had no recently reported acute infections or vaccinations. Every donor was a Caucasian adult living in Nashville, Tennessee, USA. Blood was obtained by leukapheresis, after which PBMCs were separated by Ficoll-Histopaque density gradient centrifugation and cryopreserved in liquid nitrogen vapor phase. Analytical flow cytometry was used to check the purity and quantity of every magnetically sorted T cell population. Each sorted fraction had its genomic DNA isolated and then quantified by UV absorbance on a Nanodrop 2000c. Points the paper makes about the study in general: Higher generation probabilities were observed for clonotypes shared by all four sorted-subset donors than for non-shared clonotypes. Larger estimated clonotype richness was generally found for naive subsets than for memory subsets. Rarefaction of sorted-subset datasets indicated incomplete sequencing despite the large sequencing depth. Sampling was restricted to blood, and TCR repertoires in tissue are likely to differ from TCR repertoires in blood. The genetic and exposure-history diversity represented was limited by the small number of donors. When several donors were compared, the shared fraction of clonotypes was roughly 4.8% for naive CD4, around 3.6% for naive CD8, 2% to 2.5% for memory CD4, and about 0.36% for memory CD8. Based on pairwise subsampling, the degree of clonotype sharing among donors was expected to be affected by sequencing depth.

Sample: naive CD8+ T cells from PBMCs. The cell subset or site label for this specimen denotes: CD45RA+CCR7+. The clonotype originates from a man aged 18 to 30 in good health. Some clones in this sample may be carry-over from other donors' samples. The chain is assembled from TRBV27 and TRBJ2-7; the D gene is unclear. This receptor carries the CDR3 CASRAGLAAPYEQYF. Read as DNA, the sequence is TGTGCCAGCAGAGCCGGGTTAGCCGCGCCCTACGAGCAGTACTTC.